This entry lists 12 T cell receptor beta chains sequenced from one sample in a study of CD8+ T cells in alopecia areata. Treatment reported: oral pan-JAK inhibitor, 5-10 mg twice daily. Sequencing used cDNA as its template, made by extracting RNA and reverse transcribing it. Profiled with immunoSEQ multiplex PCR; TCRdb holds only in-frame clones, not every one. There are fewer than 150,000 clones in the sample; roughly 82% occur only once, and 25% lies in the top ten. The starting material was CD8+ T cells sorted from blood, obtained at week 4, from a patient treated with tofacitinib. The origin of the receptors is a human donor with alopecia areata.

This chain connects TRBV19 to TRBJ1-5, with unresolved D. The V and J ends lost 3 bases and 11 bases respectively, with 8 bases between them. The germline V gene has CDR1 LNHDA and CDR2 SQIVND (reference sequence). The CDR3 loop spans 11 amino acids. This chain's CDR3 is CASSIGPAQHF. CDR3 DNA: TGTGCCAGTAGTATCGGACCCGCCCAGCATTTT. Supplemented by reference TRBV19 and TRBJ1-5, the full variable domain reads DGGITQSPKYLFRKEGQNVTLSCEQNLNHDAMYWYRQDPGQGLRLIYYSQIVNDFQKGDIAEGYSVSREKKESFPLTVTSAQKNPTAFYLCASSIGPAQHFGDGTRLSIL.

This chain links TRBV4-2 with TRBJ2-2; tentatively, D is TRBD2 (6 bases). V was trimmed by 1 base and J by 2 bases, leaving 8 bases between them. Germline V lookup: CDR1 LGHNA, CDR2 YNFKEQ. The CDR3 extends over 15 amino acids. The CDR3: CASSQGGTNTGELFF. The CDR3 bases are TGTGCCAGCAGCCAAGGGGGGACTAACACCGGGGAGCTGTTTTTT.

The chain is built from TRBV7-9 and TRBJ2-7; no firm D call. This CDR3 is 12 amino acids long. Trimming removed 8 bases at V and 3 bases at J, with 11 bases between. Germline-derived CDR1 and CDR2 are SEHNR and FQNEAQ (reference sequence). CDR3 sequence (DNA): TGTGCCAGCCAAGGGAACAGCTACGAGCAGTACTTC. The encoded protein is CASQGNSYEQYF.

In DNA form, the CDR3 reads TGTGCCAGCAGCTTAGATCAGTCTCCCTACGAGCAGTACTTC. Translating gives CASSLDQSPYEQYF. The rearrangement joins TRBV11-1 to TRBJ2-7; D not certain. Germline CDR1 is SGHAT and CDR2 is FQDESV (reference sequence). This CDR3 is 14 amino acids long. Trimming shortened V by 1 base and J by 2 bases, and 9 bases separated the two germline ends.

This clone was observed a single time. This chain links TRBV6-6 with TRBJ2-7, with TRBD1 identical over 11 bases. Germline CDR1 MNHNY, CDR2 SVGAGI (reference sequence). CDR3 size: 15 residues. J gave up 3 bases and V 7 bases, and 8 bases lay outside the gene matches. CDR3 DNA sequence: TGTGCCAGCAACCCGGACAGGGGGCCTGACTACGAGCAGTACTTC. This codes for CASNPDRGPDYEQYF.

In this sample, this clone turned up a few times. The rearrangement links TRBV30 to TRBJ2-7; 11 nucleotides agree with TRBD2. Germline V gene data show CDR1 as GTSNPN and CDR2 as SVGIG (reference sequence). This CDR3 is built from 16 residues. Trimming at V came to 1 base and at J to 2 bases, leaving 7 bases not matched to a gene. CDR3 sequence: CAWSGAGLAVPYEQYF. The CDR3, as DNA: TGTGCCTGGAGTGGCGCGGGACTAGCGGTTCCCTACGAGCAGTACTTC.

This clone was seen a few times. This chain uses TRBV7-9 with TRBJ2-7; D might be TRBD1 or TRBD2, each matching 6 bases. In germline, CDR1 is SEHNR, CDR2 FQNEAQ (reference sequence). The CDR3 has 14 residues. V dropped 6 bases and J dropped 6 bases, with 18 bases sitting between them. This CDR3 reads CASRGGGPWAEQYF. For the CDR3, the DNA is TGTGCCAGCAGAGGTGGGGGGCCGTGGGCCGAGCAGTACTTC.

The chain has TRBV7-8 and TRBJ1-5; D uncertain. Germline loops: CDR1 SGHVS, CDR2 FQNEAQ. Trimming removed 8 bases at V and 0 bases at J, with 5 bases between. The CDR3 runs 12 residues. The CDR3 bases are TGTGCCAGCTCGGCTAGCAATCAGCCCCAGCATTTT. This gives the protein CASSASNQPQHF.

This clone was counted a single time. V is TRBV4-1 and J is TRBJ2-7; 8 bases are shared with TRBD1. Trimming at V came to 0 bases and at J to 6 bases, leaving 7 bases not matched to a gene. This CDR3 comprises 15 residues. Germline loops: CDR1 MGHRA, CDR2 YSYEKL. CDR3 bases: TGCGCCAGCAGCCAAGACTCCGGGACAGGTGGCGAGCAGTACTTC. The encoded protein is CASSQDSGTGGEQYF.

J is TRBJ2-1 and V is TRBV6-5; D might be TRBD1 (5 bases). The germline gives CDR1 MNHEY, CDR2 SVGAGI. The CDR3 is 13 amino acids. V dropped 5 bases and J dropped 4 bases, with 9 bases sitting between them. The DNA for the CDR3 is TGTGCCAGCAGTCTGGGGCAGTACAATGAGCAGTTCTTC. This encodes CASSLGQYNEQFF.

V gene TRBV10-3 combines with J gene TRBJ1-5; D might be TRBD1 (5 bases). V lost 3 bases and J lost 0, with 15 bases in between. Germline CDR1 is ENHRY and CDR2 is SYGVKD. This CDR3 contains 17 residues. As DNA, the CDR3 is TGTGCCATCAGTGACCCTAAGGGGCCTTATAGCAATCAGCCCCAGCATTTT. It translates to CAISDPKGPYSNQPQHF.

This sequence joins TRBV5-1 and TRBJ1-2; tentative D call: TRBD1 (5 bases). In germline, CDR1 is SGHRS, CDR2 YFSETQ. This CDR3 has 12 amino acids. Deletions cut 5 bases from V and 7 bases from J, with 12 bases between. The DNA for the CDR3 is TGCGCCAGCAGTCTAGGGGTAGCTGGCTACACCTTC. Encoded protein: CASSLGVAGYTF.